These 10 T cell receptor beta chains share one sample of origin, sequenced in a study of cytomegalovirus exposure and HLA in healthy donors. Generated by immunoSEQ multiplex PCR, the TCRdb table keeps only in-frame clones and is missing some. The table records 130,000 to 150,000 clones, roughly 87% of them present only once. The sequencing input was PBMCs. Receptors were obtained from a man between 18 and 29 years old in good health and CMV-seropositive.

This clone came up once. This chain uses TRBV4-2 with TRBJ2-1; tentatively, D is TRBD2 (5 bases). The CDR3 covers 12 residues. V was pared by 1 base and J by 14 bases, with 12 bases between. The V gene's germline CDR1 is LGHNA and CDR2 YNFKEQ. The CDR3 loop is CASSQAGGLKFF. For the CDR3, the DNA is TGTGCCAGCAGCCAAGCCGGAGGTCTCAAGTTCTTC.

This clone occurred once. The rearrangement joins TRBV2 to TRBJ2-3; perhaps TRBD1 as D (5 bases). The CDR3 consists of 15 residues. Germline V gene lookup returns CDR1 SNHLY and CDR2 FYNNEI. V was clipped by 2 bases and J by 0 bases, with 9 bases between them. CDR3 sequence (DNA): TGTGCCAGCAGTGAATTTAGGGGTAGCACAGATACGCAGTATTTT. Translating it yields CASSEFRGSTDTQYF.

This clone was recorded only once. The chain uses TRBV6-5 and TRBJ1-2, with 7 bases aligning to TRBD1. In germline, CDR1 is MNHEY, CDR2 SVGAGI. The ends lost 5 bases at V and 1 base at J; junction bases unmatched: 7. This CDR3 has 15 amino acids. The CDR3 protein is CASSPYRGYNYGYTF. The CDR3 DNA is TGTGCCAGCAGTCCTTACAGGGGCTATAACTATGGCTACACCTTC.

This CDR3 is CASSRSGTQETQYF. Here the CDR3 DNA reads TGTGCCAGCAGCCGATCCGGGACACAAGAGACCCAGTACTTC. This rearrangement joins TRBV14 to TRBJ2-5, with a weak D call TRBD1 (6 bases). Per germline, CDR1 SGHDN and CDR2 FVKESK. CDR3 length: 14 amino acids. Trimming cost V 4 bases and J 2 bases, with 11 bases left between them. Using reference TRBV14 and TRBJ2-5 for the parts outside the CDR3, the full variable domain is EAGVTQFPSHSVIEKGQTVTLRCDPISGHDNLYWYRRVMGKEIKFLLHFVKESKQDESGMPNNRFLAERTGGTYSTLKVQPAELEDSGVYFCASSRSGTQETQYFGPGTRLLVL.

The chain is built from TRBV5-1 and TRBJ2-5; 8 nucleotides agree with TRBD2. This CDR3 region has 14 residues. Trimming removed 4 bases from V and 1 base from J; junction bases left unmatched: 3. Germline lookup yields CDR1 SGHRS and CDR2 YFSETQ. The CDR3 DNA reads as TGCGCCAGCAGCGTCGGGGGGGTCCAAGAGACCCAGTACTTC. This sequence encodes CASSVGGVQETQYF.

The genes are TRBV4-1 and TRBJ1-1, with 8 nucleotides matching TRBD1. This CDR3 region has 14 residues. V lost 5 bases, J lost 1 base, and 3 bases stayed unmatched. CDR1 is MGHRA, CDR2 YSYEKL, per germline. This chain's CDR3 is CASSRGTGNTEAFF. In DNA, the CDR3 is TGCGCCAGCAGCAGAGGGACAGGGAACACTGAAGCTTTCTTT.

This rearrangement joins TRBV12-5 to TRBJ2-1, with 12 bases that match TRBD2. Trimming cost V 1 base and J 15 bases; bases outside gene matches: 7. The CDR3 sequence is 14 residues long. CDR1 and CDR2 from the germline V gene are LGHNT and FRNRAP. Written as DNA, the CDR3 is TGTGCTAGTGGTTTGGGACTAGCGGGAGAAGGGTTGTTCTTC. Its protein product is CASGLGLAGEGLFF.

The chain uses TRBV5-4 and TRBJ2-7; the match to TRBD2 covers 8 bases. The CDR3 runs to 14 residues. Germline assignment: CDR1 SGHNT and CDR2 YYREEE (reference sequence). The V segment lost 1 base and the J segment 5 bases; nucleotides outside the gene matches: 5. The CDR3 is CASSLRTSHDEQYF. Written as DNA, the CDR3 is TGTGCCAGCAGCTTGCGGACTAGCCACGACGAGCAGTACTTC.

The gene calls are TRBV6-1 and TRBJ1-1, with D perhaps TRBD1 (6 bases). Germline loops: CDR1 MNHNS, CDR2 SASEGT. The V end was cut by 4 bases, the J end by 5 bases, with 20 bases between. This CDR3 spans 16 amino acids. The CDR3 DNA sequence: TGTGCCAGCAGTGCCCCTTTTGGGGGCGCAGGGACTGAAGCTTTCTTT. Translation gives CASSAPFGGAGTEAFF.

CDR3 protein: CASSEDRVTDTQYF. CDR3 DNA sequence: TGCGCCAGCAGTGAAGACAGGGTCACAGATACGCAGTATTTT. The chain couples TRBV10-1 to TRBJ2-3, with TRBD1 matching 7 bases. The length of the CDR3 is 14 residues. CDR1 is WNHNN, CDR2 SYGVQD, per germline (reference sequence). Trimming removed 3 bases from V and 2 bases from J; junction bases left unmatched: 2.